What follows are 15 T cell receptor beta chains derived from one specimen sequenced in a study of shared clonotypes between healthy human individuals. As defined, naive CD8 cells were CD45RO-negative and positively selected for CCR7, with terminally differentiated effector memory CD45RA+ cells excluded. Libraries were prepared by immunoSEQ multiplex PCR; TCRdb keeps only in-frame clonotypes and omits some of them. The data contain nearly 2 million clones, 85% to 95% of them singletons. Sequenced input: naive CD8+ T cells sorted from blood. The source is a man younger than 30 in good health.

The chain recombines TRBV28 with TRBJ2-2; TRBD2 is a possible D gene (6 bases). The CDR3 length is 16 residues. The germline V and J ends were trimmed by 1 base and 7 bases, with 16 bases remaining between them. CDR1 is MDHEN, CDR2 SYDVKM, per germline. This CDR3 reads CASSLYFASANGELFF. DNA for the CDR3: TGTGCCAGCAGTTTATATTTTGCTAGCGCGAACGGGGAGCTGTTTTTT. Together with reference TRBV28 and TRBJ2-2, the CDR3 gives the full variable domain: DVKVTQSSRYLVKRTGEKVFLECVQDMDHENMFWYRQDPGLGLRLIYFSYDVKMKEKGDIPEGYSVSREKKERFSLILESASTNQTSMYLCASSLYFASANGELFFGEGSRLTVL.

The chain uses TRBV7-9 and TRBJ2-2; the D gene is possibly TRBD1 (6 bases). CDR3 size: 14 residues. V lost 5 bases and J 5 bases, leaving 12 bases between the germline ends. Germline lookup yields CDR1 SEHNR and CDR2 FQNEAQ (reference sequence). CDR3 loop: CASSQGPSTGELFF. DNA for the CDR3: TGTGCCAGCAGCCAGGGGCCTAGTACCGGGGAGCTGTTTTTT.

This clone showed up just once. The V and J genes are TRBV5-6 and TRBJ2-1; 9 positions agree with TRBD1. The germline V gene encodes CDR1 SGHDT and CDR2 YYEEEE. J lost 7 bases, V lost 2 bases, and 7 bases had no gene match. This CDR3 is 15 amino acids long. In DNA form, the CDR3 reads TGTGCCAGCAGCTTCGGGACAGGGAATTTAAATGAGCAGTTCTTC. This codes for CASSFGTGNLNEQFF.

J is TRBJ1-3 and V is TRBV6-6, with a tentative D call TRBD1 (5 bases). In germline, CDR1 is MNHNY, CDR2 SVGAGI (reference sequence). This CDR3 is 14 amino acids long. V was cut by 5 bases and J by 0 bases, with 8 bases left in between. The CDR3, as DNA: TGTGCCAGCAGTCTCCAGGGCTCTGGAAACACCATATATTTT. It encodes CASSLQGSGNTIYF.

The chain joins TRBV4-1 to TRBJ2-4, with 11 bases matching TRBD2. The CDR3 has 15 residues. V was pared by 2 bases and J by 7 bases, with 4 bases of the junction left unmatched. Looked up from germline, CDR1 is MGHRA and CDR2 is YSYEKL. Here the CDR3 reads CASSQHIAGGNIQYF. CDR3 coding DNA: TGCGCCAGCAGCCAACATATAGCGGGGGGGAACATTCAGTACTTC.

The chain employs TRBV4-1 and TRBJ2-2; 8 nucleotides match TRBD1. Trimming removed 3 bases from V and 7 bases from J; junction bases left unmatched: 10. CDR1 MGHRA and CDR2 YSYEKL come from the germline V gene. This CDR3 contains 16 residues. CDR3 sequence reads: CASSQFLDRGDGELFF. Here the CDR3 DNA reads TGCGCCAGCAGCCAGTTCTTAGACAGGGGCGACGGGGAGCTGTTTTTT.

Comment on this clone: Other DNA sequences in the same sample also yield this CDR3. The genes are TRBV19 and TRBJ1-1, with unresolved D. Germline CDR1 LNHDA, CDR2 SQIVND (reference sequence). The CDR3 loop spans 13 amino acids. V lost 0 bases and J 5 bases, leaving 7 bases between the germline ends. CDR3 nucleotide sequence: TGTGCCAGTAGTATAGACGGGGAGACTGAAGCTTTCTTT. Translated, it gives CASSIDGETEAFF.

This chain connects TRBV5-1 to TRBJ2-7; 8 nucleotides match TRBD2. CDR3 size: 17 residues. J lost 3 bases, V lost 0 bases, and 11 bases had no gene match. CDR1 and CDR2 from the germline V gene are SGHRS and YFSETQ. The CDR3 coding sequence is TGCGCCAGCAGCTTGGCCGGACTAGCACAAGGAGTCTACGAGCAGTACTTC. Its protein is CASSLAGLAQGVYEQYF.

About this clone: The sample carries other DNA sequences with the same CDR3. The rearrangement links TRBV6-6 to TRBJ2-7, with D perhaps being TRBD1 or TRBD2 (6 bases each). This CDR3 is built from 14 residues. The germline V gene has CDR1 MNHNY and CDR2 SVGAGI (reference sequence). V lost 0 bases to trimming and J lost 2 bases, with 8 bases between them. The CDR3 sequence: CASSYSEGAYEQYF. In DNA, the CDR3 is TGTGCCAGCAGTTACTCGGAGGGGGCCTACGAGCAGTACTTC.

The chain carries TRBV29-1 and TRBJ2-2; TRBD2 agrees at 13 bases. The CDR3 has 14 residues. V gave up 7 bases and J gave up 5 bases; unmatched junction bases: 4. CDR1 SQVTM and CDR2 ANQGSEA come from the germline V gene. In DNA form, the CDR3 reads TGCAGCGCAGGACTAGCGGGAGTTACCGGGGAGCTGTTTTTT. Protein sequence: CSAGLAGVTGELFF.

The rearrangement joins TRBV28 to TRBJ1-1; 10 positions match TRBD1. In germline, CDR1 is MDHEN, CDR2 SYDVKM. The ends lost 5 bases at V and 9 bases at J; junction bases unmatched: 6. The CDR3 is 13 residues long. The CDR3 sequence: CASSPPGQGKAFF. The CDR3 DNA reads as TGTGCCAGCAGTCCACCGGGACAGGGGAAAGCTTTCTTT.

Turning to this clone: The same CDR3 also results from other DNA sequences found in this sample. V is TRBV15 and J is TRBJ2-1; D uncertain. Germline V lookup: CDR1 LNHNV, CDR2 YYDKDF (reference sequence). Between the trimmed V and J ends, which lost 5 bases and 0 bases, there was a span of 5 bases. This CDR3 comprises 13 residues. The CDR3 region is CATSRSSYNEQFF. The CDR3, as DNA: TGTGCCACCAGCCGCAGCTCCTACAATGAGCAGTTCTTC.

The CDR3 loop is CAWSTSTDTQYF. The DNA of the CDR3 is TGTGCCTGGAGTACTAGCACAGATACGCAGTATTTT. The chain joins TRBV30 to TRBJ2-3; D not resolved. CDR3 length equals 12 residues. V was pared by 2 bases and J by 0 bases, with 3 bases between. Germline CDR1 GTSNPN, CDR2 SVGIG (reference sequence).

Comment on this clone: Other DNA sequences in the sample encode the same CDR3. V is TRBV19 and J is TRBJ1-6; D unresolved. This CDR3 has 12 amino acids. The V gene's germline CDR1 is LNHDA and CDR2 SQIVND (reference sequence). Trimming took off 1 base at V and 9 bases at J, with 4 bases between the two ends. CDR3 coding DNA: TGTGCCAGTAGTATAGGGTTTTCACCCCTCCACTTT. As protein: CASSIGFSPLHF.

This CDR3 is CASSPPLRSAGELFF. CDR3 in DNA: TGTGCCAGCAGCCCGCCGCTCCGGTCGGCCGGGGAGCTGTTTTTT. The rearrangement links TRBV7-9 to TRBJ2-2; D is undetermined. CDR3 length: 15 amino acids. V lost 5 bases and J 6 bases, leaving 16 bases between the germline ends. Germline assignment: CDR1 SEHNR and CDR2 FQNEAQ (reference sequence).